This section outlines one TCR beta chain sequence together with its context. What this receptor recognizes is not known. No base quality values were provided; no much bigger clone lies one nucleotide off. These data belong to a study of blood T cell repertoires in COVID-19 (dated by TCRdb to 2020 to 2022). Describing the broader study: Samples from collaborators originated in the United States, Italy and Spain and spanned both the acute and convalescent phases of COVID-19. The material from the prospective study consisted of cDNA or gDNA derived from T cells, B-cell-depleted T cells, or PBMCs. Subjects who had been exposed to COVID-19, were actively infected with it, or had recovered from it provided the deeply sampled blood TCRbeta repertoires that made up the dataset. The repertoires were made available in a free public database intended to serve as a resource for research on the immune response to SARS-CoV-2. The samples were drawn from the first 160 participants of the ongoing ImmuneRACE study and from 1,254 subjects provided by 6 global collaborators. Sample metadata almost always included a de-identified subject ID, COVID-19 status, age in years and sex. Where available, HLA class I and class II types were taken from metadata supplied by the sample provider and were not determined by assay-based typing. Overall study outcomes, separate from this receptor: The amount of clinical and demographic metadata varied by source and participant and was provided uncurated.

At one collaborating source in Seattle, patients were enrolled during active infection and were followed longitudinally through the course of disease. The collaborating institutions used their own protocols to collect whole blood in K2EDTA tubes. Collaborator samples were shipped for TCRbeta analysis as frozen whole blood, isolated PBMCs, or DNA extracted from either sample type. TCRbeta CDR3 regions were amplified from genomic DNA using the immunoSEQ Assay, a bias-controlled multiplex PCR. As for the original processing: Nucleated cell counts per sample were estimated from amplification of reference gene primers within the assay. To quantify the absolute abundance of each unique TCRbeta CDR3 rearrangement, sequence reads were collapsed and filtered. For each sample, productive Simpson clonality was calculated by taking the square root of Simpson's diversity index across productive rearrangements. In TCRdb, the immuneACCESS table is reduced to in-frame sequences with V and J assigned. These tables do not hold every clone; where another copy was compared, an unresolved V gene accounts for under half, and the others remain unexplained. D and trimming come from the DNA, and the V and J calls and clone size come from that table. Across this sample there are 200,000 to 250,000 clones, with 70% to 85% seen only once. 7.8% of the sample is taken by the ten largest.

CDR1 SGHRS and CDR2 YFSETQ are derived from the germline V gene. A distance of 11 bases separates the germline ends of V and J, which lose 0 bases and 4 bases respectively. Taken from cysteine to phenylalanine, the CDR3 has 15 residues. Of the read, only the CDR3 DNA is kept; its 45 bases are in frame from base 1. In this chain, TRBV5-1 is recombined with TRBJ1-5; the D gene is perhaps TRBD1, on 6 matching bases. This receptor was obtained from a woman of 80 years or more with COVID-19, enrolled during active disease. The sequenced sample was peripheral blood. For the CDR3, the sequence is CASSLEGTRNQPQHF. The nucleotide sequence reads as follows: TGCGCCAGCAGCTTGGAAGGGACAAGGAATCAGCCCCAGCATTTT.